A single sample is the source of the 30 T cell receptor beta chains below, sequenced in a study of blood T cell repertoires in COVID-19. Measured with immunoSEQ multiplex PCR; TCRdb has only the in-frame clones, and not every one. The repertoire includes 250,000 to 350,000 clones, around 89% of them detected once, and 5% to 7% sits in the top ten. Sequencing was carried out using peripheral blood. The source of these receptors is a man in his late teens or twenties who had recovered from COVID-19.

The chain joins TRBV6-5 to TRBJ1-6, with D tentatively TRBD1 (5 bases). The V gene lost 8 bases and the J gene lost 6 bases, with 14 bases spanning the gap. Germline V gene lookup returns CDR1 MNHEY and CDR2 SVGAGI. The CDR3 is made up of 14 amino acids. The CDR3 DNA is TGTGCCAGCTCCAGGGTGATGGGTAATTCACCCCTCCACTTT. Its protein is CASSRVMGNSPLHF.

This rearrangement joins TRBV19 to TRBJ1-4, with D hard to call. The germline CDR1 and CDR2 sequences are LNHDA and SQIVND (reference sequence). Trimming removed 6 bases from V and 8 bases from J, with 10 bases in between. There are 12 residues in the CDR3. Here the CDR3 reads CASSLQREKLFF. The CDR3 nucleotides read TGTGCCAGTAGCCTTCAGAGGGAAAAACTGTTTTTT.

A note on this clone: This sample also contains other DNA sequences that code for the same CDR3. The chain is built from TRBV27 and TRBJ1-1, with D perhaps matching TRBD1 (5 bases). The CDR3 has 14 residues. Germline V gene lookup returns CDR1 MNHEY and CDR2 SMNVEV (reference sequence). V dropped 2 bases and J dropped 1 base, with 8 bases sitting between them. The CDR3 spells CASSLSGGNTEAFF. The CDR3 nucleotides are TGTGCCAGCAGTTTAAGCGGGGGGAACACTGAAGCTTTCTTT.

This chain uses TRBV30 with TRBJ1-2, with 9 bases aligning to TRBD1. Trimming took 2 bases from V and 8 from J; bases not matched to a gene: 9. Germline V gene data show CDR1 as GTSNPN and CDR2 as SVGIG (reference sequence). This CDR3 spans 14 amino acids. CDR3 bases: TGTGCCTGGAGTCTGGGAACAGGGGGCCTGGGCTACACCTTC. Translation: CAWSLGTGGLGYTF.

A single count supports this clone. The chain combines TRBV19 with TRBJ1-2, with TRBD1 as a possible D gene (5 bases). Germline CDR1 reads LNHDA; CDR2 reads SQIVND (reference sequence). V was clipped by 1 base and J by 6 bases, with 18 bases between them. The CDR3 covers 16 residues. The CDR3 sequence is CASSIAITLGRDGYTF. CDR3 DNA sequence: TGTGCCAGTAGTATAGCAATCACACTGGGCAGGGATGGCTACACCTTC.

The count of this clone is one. This chain's CDR3 is CASSDDREGYTF. In nucleotides, the CDR3 is TGTGCCAGCTCAGACGACAGGGAAGGCTACACCTTC. The chain carries TRBV18 and TRBJ1-2; 7 bases match TRBD1. V lost 5 bases to trimming and J lost 8 bases; unmatched junction nucleotides: 5. Per germline, CDR1 KGHSH and CDR2 LQKENI. The CDR3 totals 12 residues.

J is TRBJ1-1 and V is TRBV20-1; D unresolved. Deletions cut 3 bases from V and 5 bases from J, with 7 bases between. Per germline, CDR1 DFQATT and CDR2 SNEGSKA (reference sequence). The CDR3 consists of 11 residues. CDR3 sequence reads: CSARLGTEAFF. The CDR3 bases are TGCAGTGCTAGGCTAGGAACTGAAGCTTTCTTT.

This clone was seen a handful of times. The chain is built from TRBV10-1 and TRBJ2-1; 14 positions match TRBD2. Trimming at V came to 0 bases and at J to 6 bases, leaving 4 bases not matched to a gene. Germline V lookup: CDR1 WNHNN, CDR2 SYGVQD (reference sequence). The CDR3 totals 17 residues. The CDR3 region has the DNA TGCGCCAGCAGTGAGTCAGGGACTAGCGGGAGAGCCAATGAGCAGTTCTTC. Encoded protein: CASSESGTSGRANEQFF.

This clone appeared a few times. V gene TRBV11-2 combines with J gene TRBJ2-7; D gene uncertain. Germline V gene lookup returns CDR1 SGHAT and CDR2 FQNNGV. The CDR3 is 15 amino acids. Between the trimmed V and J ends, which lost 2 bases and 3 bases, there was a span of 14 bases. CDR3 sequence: CASSLNGDGLYEQYF. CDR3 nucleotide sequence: TGTGCCAGCAGCTTAAATGGAGACGGTCTCTACGAGCAGTACTTC.

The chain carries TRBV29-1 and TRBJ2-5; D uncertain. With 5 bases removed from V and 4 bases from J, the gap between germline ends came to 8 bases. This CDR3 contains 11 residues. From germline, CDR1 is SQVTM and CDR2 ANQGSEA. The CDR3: CSVTVLETQYF. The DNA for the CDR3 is TGCAGCGTTACAGTTTTAGAGACCCAGTACTTC.

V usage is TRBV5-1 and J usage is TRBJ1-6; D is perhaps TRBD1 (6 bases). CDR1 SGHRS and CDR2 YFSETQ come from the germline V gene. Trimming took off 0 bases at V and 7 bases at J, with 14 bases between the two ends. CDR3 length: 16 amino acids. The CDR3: CASSLAPGQLNSPLHF. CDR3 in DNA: TGCGCCAGCAGCTTGGCGCCGGGACAATTGAATTCACCCCTCCACTTT.

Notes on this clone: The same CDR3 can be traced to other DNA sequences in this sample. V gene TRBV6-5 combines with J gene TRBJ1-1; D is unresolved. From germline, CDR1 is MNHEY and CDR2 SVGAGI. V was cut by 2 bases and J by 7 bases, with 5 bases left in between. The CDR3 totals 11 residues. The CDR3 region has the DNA TGTGCCAGCAGTTACGGCAGTGAAGCTTTCTTT. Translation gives CASSYGSEAFF.

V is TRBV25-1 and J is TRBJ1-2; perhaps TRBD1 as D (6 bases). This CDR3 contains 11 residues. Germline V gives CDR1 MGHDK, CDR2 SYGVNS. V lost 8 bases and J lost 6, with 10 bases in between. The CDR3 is CASGYRDGYTF. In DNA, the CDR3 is TGTGCCAGCGGCTACAGGGATGGCTACACCTTC.

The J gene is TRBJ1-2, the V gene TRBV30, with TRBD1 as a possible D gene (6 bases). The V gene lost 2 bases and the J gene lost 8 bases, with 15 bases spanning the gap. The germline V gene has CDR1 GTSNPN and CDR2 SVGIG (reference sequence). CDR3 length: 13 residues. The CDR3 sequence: CAWSLQGIYGYTF. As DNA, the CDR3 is TGTGCCTGGAGTCTCCAGGGGATCTACGGCTACACCTTC.

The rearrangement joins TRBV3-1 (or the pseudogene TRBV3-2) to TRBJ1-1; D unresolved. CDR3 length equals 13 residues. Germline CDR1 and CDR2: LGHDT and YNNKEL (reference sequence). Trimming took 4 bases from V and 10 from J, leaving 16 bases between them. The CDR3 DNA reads TGTGCCAGCAGCCCCCTGGAGGGTTTATTAGCTTTCTTT. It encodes CASSPLEGLLAFF.

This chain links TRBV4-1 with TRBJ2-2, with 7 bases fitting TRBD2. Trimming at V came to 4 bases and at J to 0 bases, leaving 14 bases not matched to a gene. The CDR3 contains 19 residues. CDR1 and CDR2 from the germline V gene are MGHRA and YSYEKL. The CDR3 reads CASSRLPPAGRTNTGELFF. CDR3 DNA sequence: TGCGCCAGCAGCCGATTGCCACCAGCGGGACGAACGAACACCGGGGAGCTGTTTTTT.

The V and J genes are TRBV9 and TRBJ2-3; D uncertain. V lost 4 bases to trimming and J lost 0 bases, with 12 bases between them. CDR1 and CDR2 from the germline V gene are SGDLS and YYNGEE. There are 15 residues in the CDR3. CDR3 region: CASSLASFSTDTQYF. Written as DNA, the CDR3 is TGTGCCAGCAGCCTCGCTAGTTTTAGCACAGATACGCAGTATTTT.

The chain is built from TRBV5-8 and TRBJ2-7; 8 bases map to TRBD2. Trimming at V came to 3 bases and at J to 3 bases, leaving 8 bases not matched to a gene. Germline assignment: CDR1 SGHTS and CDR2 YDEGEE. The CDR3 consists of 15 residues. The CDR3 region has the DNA TGTGCCAGCAGCTCCGCCCCGGGAGGGAACTACGAGCAGTACTTC. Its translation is CASSSAPGGNYEQYF.

The CDR3 DNA sequence: TGTGCCTGGAGTGCTCCTCGCGGAGGCTACACCTTC. Translated, it gives CAWSAPRGGYTF. The V call is TRBV30, the J call TRBJ1-2; D not certain. The germline CDR1 and CDR2 sequences are GTSNPN and SVGIG (reference sequence). V was pared by 1 base and J by 8 bases, with 11 bases between. CDR3 length: 12 amino acids.

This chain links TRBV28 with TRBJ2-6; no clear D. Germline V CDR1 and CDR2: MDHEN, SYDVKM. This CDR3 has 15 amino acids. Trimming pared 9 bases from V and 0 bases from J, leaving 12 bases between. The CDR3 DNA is TGTGCCAGTGTAAGCGCCACCTCTGGGGCCAACGTCCTGACTTTC. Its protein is CASVSATSGANVLTF.

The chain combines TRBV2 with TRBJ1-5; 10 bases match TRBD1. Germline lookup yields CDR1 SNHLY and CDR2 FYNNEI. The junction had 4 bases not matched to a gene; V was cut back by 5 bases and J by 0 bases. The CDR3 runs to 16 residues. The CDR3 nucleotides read TGTGCCAGCAGTTTGGACAGGGGGATTAGCAATCAGCCCCAGCATTTT. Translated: CASSLDRGISNQPQHF.

The CDR3 loop is CASSLSGQGSSYNEQFF. As DNA, the CDR3 is TGTGCCAGCAGTTTATCCGGACAGGGAAGCTCCTACAATGAGCAGTTCTTC. This chain uses TRBV27 with TRBJ2-1; 8 nucleotides line up with TRBD1. The germline CDR1 and CDR2 sequences are MNHEY and SMNVEV (reference sequence). With 0 bases clipped from V and 0 bases from J, the junction kept 4 bases outside the gene matches. This CDR3 has 17 amino acids.

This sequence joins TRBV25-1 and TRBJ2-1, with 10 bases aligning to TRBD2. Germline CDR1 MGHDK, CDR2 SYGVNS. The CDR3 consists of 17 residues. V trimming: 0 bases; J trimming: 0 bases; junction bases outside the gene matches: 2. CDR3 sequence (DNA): TGTGCCAGCAGTGAATATGCTAGCGGGAGCTCCTACAATGAGCAGTTCTTC. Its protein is CASSEYASGSSYNEQFF.

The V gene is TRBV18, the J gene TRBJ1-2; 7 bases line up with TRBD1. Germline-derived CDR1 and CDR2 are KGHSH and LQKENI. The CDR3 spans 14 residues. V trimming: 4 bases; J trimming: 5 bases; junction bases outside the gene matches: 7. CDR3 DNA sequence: TGTGCCAGCTCACGCGACAGGGAACTATATGGCTACACCTTC. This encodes CASSRDRELYGYTF. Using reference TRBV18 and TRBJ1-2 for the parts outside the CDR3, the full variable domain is NAGVMQNPRHLVRRRGQEARLRCSPMKGHSHVYWYRQLPEEGLKFMVYLQKENIIDESGMPKERFSAEFPKEGPSILRIQQVVRGDSAAYFCASSRDRELYGYTFGSGTRLTVV.

CDR3 in amino acids: CASSHLGVVEQFF. For the CDR3, the DNA is TGTGCCAGTAGTCATCTCGGTGTGGTTGAGCAGTTCTTC. The rearrangement links TRBV19 to TRBJ2-1; D unresolved. The V end was cut by 5 bases, the J end by 9 bases, with 14 bases between. There are 13 residues in the CDR3. Germline V gene lookup returns CDR1 LNHDA and CDR2 SQIVND (reference sequence).

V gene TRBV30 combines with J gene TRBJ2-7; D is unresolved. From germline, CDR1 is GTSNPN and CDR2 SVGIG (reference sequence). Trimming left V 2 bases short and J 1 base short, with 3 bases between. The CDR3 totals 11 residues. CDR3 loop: CAWSRSYEQYF. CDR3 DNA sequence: TGTGCCTGGAGTCGGTCCTACGAGCAGTACTTC.

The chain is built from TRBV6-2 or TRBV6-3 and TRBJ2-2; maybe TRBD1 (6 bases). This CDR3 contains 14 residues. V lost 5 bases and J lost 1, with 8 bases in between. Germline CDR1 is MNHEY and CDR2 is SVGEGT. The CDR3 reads CASSQTGNTGELFF. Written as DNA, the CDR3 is TGTGCCAGCAGTCAGACAGGGAACACCGGGGAGCTGTTTTTT.

In nucleotides, the CDR3 is TGTGCCAGCAGCTTAGTTGGGGGCCTGGGCACTGAAGCTTTCTTT. It specifies CASSLVGGLGTEAFF. This sequence joins TRBV11-2 and TRBJ1-1, with D possibly being TRBD1 (6 bases). V gave up 1 base and J gave up 4 bases, with 13 bases separating them. In germline, CDR1 is SGHAT, CDR2 FQNNGV. The CDR3 has 15 residues. Variable domain in full (rest from reference TRBV11-2 and TRBJ1-1): EAGVAQSPRYKIIEKRQSVAFWCNPISGHATLYWYQQILGQGPKLLIQFQNNGVVDDSQLPKDRFSAERLKGVDSTLKIQPAKLEDSAVYLCASSLVGGLGTEAFFGQGTRLTVV.

The DNA for the CDR3 is TGTGCCAGCAGTGAGTCTAGCGGCACAGATACGCAGTATTTT. This codes for CASSESSGTDTQYF. The chain carries TRBV2 and TRBJ2-3; perhaps TRBD2 as D (6 bases). From germline, CDR1 is SNHLY and CDR2 FYNNEI. The CDR3 totals 14 residues. Trimming shortened V by 3 bases and J by 1 base, and 8 bases separated the two germline ends.

As DNA, the CDR3 is TGTGCCAGCAGCCAAAAAGAGGTCAACCGGGACACTGAAGCTTTCTTT. It codes for CASSQKEVNRDTEAFF. This chain joins TRBV4-2 and TRBJ1-1; D not certain. The germline V gene encodes CDR1 LGHNA and CDR2 YNFKEQ. CDR3 length: 16 residues. V was shortened by 2 bases and J by 3 bases, with 16 bases between the two germline ends.